This T cell receptor (beta chain) was captured by sequencing in a study of cytomegalovirus exposure and HLA in healthy donors (dated 2017 in TCRdb). Broadly, across the study: A later analysis indicated that the 90 to 150 validation repertoires were generated on the platform also employed for the 650 to 850 repertoires of the first cohort. The study aimed to test whether cataloging public T cell receptors could reveal signatures of past pathogen exposure. A separate validation cohort of roughly 130 different subjects was used in addition to the 666-subject first cohort. To predict cytomegalovirus infection status, the study combined high-throughput TCR immunosequencing, statistical association of individual TCRs with disease status, and machine learning.

The library was prepared using the immunoSEQ multiplex PCR assay. The paper's data handling went like this. A statistical classification framework was built for diagnosing cytomegalovirus status from the catalog of TCR beta chain sequences. Imported from immuneACCESS, the table was reduced by TCRdb to in-frame sequences with V and J called. These copies leave out some clones; in studies compared against another copy, an unresolved V gene accounts for under half, and the cause of the remainder is not known. The DNA was the basis for D and trimming; V, J and clone size are from that table. The sample has 55,000 to 65,000 clones on record, roughly 92% of them singletons. The biggest ten clones account for 0.9% to 1.4% of the sample. The donors belonged to the validation cohort of approximately 130 subjects, which was separate from the roughly 670-subject first cohort. Paper-wide results and their limitations: The classifier was reported to diagnose cytomegalovirus status with high specificity and sensitivity in both the original cohort and the validation cohort. The authors suggested that the approach could potentially be extended to other disease states and immunological phenotypes. Subsequent analysis determined that TCRs grouped into clusters in the first cohort also showed a tendency toward co-occurrence across the 90 to 150 validation repertoires, and about 94% of cluster scores exceeded 0. Most TCR sequences were seen in very few donors, while some public TCRs were found in many individuals. The validation cohort had no HLA typing available for a later analysis, so co-occurrence within that cohort was assessed over all 110 or so repertoires. A few of the identified cytomegalovirus-associated TCR beta chains were confirmed in vitro to be specific for cytomegalovirus antigens. A total of 164 TCR beta chains were listed by the study as associated with cytomegalovirus.

Worth noting for this clone: No cognate antigen has been identified for it. No base-level quality is on record; no much larger clone is a single base apart.

The germline V and J ends show losses of 4 bases and 4 bases respectively, and no gene match explains 4 bases of the junction. The germline V gene (reference sequence) gives CDR1 as MNHEY and CDR2 as SMNVEV. The CDR3 has 14 amino acids, counting the end cysteine and phenylalanine. Only the CDR3 DNA is retained, 42 bases long and in frame from the first base. This TCR was recovered from a man aged 18 to 30 in good health and CMV-seronegative. The sequence joins TRBV27 to TRBJ2-3, and 8 junction bases match TRBD2. Source material: PBMCs. CDR3 loop: CASSSSGSPDTQYF. The DNA sequence follows: TGTGCCAGCAGTTCCAGCGGGAGCCCAGATACGCAGTATTTT.